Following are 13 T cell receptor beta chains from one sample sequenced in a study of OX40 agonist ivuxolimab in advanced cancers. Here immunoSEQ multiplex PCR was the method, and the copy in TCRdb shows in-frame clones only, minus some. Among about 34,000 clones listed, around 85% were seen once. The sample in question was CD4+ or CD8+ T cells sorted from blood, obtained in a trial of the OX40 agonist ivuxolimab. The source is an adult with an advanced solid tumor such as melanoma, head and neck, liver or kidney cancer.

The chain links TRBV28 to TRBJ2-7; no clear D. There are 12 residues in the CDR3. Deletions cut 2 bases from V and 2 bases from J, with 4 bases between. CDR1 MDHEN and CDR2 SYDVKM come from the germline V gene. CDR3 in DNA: TGTGCCAGCAGTTTAGGTGCCTACGAGCAGTACTTC. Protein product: CASSLGAYEQYF.

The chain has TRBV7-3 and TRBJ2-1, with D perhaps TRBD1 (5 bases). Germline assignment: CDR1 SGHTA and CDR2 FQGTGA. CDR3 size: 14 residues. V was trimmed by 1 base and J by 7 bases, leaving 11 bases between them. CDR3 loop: CASSLKGHANEQFF. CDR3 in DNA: TGTGCCAGCAGCTTAAAAGGACATGCGAATGAGCAGTTCTTC.

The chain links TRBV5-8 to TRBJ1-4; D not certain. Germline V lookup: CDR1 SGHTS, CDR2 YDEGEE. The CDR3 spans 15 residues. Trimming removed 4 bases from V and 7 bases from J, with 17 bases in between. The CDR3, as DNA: TGTGCCAGCAGCGCTCCCGGGAGACGAAGTGAAAAACTGTTTTTT. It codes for CASSAPGRRSEKLFF.

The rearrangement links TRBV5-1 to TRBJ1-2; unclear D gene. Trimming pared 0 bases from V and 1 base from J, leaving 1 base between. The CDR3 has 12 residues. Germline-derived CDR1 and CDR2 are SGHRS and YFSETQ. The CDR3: CASSLDNYGYTF. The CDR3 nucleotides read TGCGCCAGCAGCTTGGATAACTATGGCTACACCTTC. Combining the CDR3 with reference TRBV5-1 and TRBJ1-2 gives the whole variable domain KAGVTQTPRYLIKTRGQQVTLSCSPISGHRSVSWYQQTPGQGLQFLFEYFSETQRNKGNFPGRFSGRQFSNSRSEMNVSTLELGDSALYLCASSLDNYGYTFGSGTRLTVV.

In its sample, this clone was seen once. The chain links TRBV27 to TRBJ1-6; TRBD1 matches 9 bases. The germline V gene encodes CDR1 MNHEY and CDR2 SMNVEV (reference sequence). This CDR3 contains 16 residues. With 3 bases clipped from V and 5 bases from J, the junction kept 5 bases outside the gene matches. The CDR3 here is CASSFGTGRNNSPLHF. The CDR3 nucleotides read TGTGCCAGCAGTTTTGGGACAGGGAGGAATAATTCACCCCTCCACTTT.

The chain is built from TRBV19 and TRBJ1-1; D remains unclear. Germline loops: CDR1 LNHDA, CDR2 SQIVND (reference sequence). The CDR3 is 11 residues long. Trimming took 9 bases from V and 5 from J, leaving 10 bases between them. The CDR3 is CASTTWTEAFF. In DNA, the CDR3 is TGTGCCAGCACAACGTGGACTGAAGCTTTCTTT.

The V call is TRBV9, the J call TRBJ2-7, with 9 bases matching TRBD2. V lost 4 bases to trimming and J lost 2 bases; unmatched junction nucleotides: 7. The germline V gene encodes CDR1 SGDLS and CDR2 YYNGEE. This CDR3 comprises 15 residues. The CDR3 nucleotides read TGTGCCAGCAGCCCCCGGCCTAGCGGGGCCTACGAGCAGTACTTC. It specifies CASSPRPSGAYEQYF.

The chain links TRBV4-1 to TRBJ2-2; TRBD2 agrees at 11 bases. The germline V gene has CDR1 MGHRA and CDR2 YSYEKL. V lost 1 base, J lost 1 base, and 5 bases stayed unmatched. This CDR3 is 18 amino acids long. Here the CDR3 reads CASSQGRLAGKNTGELFF. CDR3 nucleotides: TGCGCCAGCAGCCAAGGACGACTAGCGGGGAAGAACACCGGGGAGCTGTTTTTT.

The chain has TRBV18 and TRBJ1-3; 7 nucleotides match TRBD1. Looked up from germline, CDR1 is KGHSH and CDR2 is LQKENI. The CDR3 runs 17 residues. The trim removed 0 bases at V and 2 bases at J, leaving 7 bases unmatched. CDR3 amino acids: CASSPPNRGGAGNTIYF. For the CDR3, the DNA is TGTGCCAGCTCACCACCGAACAGGGGAGGCGCTGGAAACACCATATATTTT. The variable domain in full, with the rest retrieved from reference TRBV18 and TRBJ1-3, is NAGVMQNPRHLVRRRGQEARLRCSPMKGHSHVYWYRQLPEEGLKFMVYLQKENIIDESGMPKERFSAEFPKEGPSILRIQQVVRGDSAAYFCASSPPNRGGAGNTIYFGEGSWLTVV.

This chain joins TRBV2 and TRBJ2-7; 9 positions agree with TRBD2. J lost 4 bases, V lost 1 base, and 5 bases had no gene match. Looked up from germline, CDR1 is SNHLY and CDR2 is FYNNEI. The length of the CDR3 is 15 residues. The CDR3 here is CASSEGGTSTYEQYF. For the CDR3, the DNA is TGTGCCAGCAGTGAAGGAGGGACTAGCACGTACGAGCAGTACTTC.

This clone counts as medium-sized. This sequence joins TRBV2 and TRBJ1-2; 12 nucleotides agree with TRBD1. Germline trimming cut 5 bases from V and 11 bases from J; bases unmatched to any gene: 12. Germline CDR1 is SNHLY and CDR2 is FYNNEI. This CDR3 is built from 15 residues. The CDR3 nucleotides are TGTGCCAGCAGTCGACCGGGACAGGGGGCTCGGGGATACACCTTC. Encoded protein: CASSRPGQGARGYTF.

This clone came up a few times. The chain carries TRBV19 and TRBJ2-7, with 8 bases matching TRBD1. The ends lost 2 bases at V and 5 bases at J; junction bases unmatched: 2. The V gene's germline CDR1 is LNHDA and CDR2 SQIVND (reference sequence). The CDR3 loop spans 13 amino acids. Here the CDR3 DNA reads TGTGCCAGTAGTATAACACAGGGGGACGAGCAGTACTTC. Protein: CASSITQGDEQYF. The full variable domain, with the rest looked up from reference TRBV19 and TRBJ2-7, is DGGITQSPKYLFRKEGQNVTLSCEQNLNHDAMYWYRQDPGQGLRLIYYSQIVNDFQKGDIAEGYSVSREKKESFPLTVTSAQKNPTAFYLCASSITQGDEQYFGPGTRLTVT.

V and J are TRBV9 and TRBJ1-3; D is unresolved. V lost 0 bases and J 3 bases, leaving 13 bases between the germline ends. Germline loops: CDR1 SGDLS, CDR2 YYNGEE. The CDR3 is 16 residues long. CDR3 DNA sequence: TGTGCCAGCAGCGTAGACCGCCTTACCCATGGAAACACCATATATTTT. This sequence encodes CASSVDRLTHGNTIYF.